This T cell receptor (beta chain) stems from a study of glioma-infiltrating T cells (dated by TCRdb to the mid-2010s). Notes on the research overall: Sequencing of TCR alpha- and beta-chain repertoires was performed on glioma tissue, on non-neoplastic brain tissue, and on matched peripheral blood mononuclear cells. To gauge divergence between tissue and blood T-cell populations, every tissue-infiltrating repertoire was compared against the peripheral blood repertoire from the same patient. Three low-grade glioma patients, roughly 8 primary glioblastoma patients and three non-glioma patients contributing non-neoplastic brain tissue were included in the paired cohort. Broader findings and caveats from the paper: VJ-independent divergence between tissue and blood was found to be below expectation in non-neoplastic patients but above expectation in all gliomas, particularly low-grade gliomas. Very few CDR3 sequences were found to be shared between tissue and blood, and this scarcity was attributed to high CDR3 diversity and limited sampling. The group comparisons were based on small numbers of patients: three non-neoplastic, three low-grade glioma and eight glioblastoma patients.

The CDR3 has 13 amino acids, counting the end cysteine and phenylalanine. The sequence is cut down to CDR3 DNA, 39 bases in frame from base 1. Deletion took 4 bases off V and 4 bases off J, with a span of 10 bases between the germline ends. CDR1 LGHDT and CDR2 YNNKEL are derived from the germline V gene (reference sequence). The iRepertoire nested amplicon-rescue multiplex PCR (arm-PCR) platform was used to amplify TCR alpha and beta CDR3 regions from RNA. One-step reverse transcription and amplification used about 95-400 ng of tissue mRNA or PBMC total RNA as input. Following bead purification, Illumina adapters were added by a secondary multiplex PCR, and libraries between 200 and 400 bp were gel-purified. Demultiplexing relied on internal 6-nucleotide barcodes carried by the libraries. The libraries were sequenced on an Illumina MiSeq using 2x220 or 2x250 nucleotide paired-end reads. Turning to the authors' computational methods: Paired reads were merged with FLASH 1.2.11 and aligned to the GRCh37 human genome with BWA-MEM before extracting TRA and TRB reads. V and J assignment used an IMGT-derived reference of cassette sequences and CDR3 motifs that included pseudogenes. Three-frame translation of reads was performed, and productive CDR3s were defined as those with a C...FGXG motif and no stop codons. Unique combinations of V-J cassette pair and CDR3 amino acid sequence were defined as clonotypes. Reads were filtered by Hamming distance, with the threshold set by the sequence error rate of each sample in mapped regions. Using fastp at Q25 and MiXCR, TCRdb reprocessed the public reads and kept productive beta chains. Rows matching on CDR3 protein sequence are summarized as one entry with the most common DNA and genes. The V and J calls and clone size are TCRdb's, not the authors'. The sample table contains about 89,000 distinct CDR3 sequences; only one count was recorded for about 25% of them. Around 7% of the sample belongs to the ten largest clones.

This clonotype was detected a few times. Its antigen is still unknown. Within one base of it there is no much larger clone, and no base qualities were kept. Input material: glioma tissue, nonneoplastic brain tissue, or PBMCs (not recorded which). The receptor's source is a human donor with low-grade glioma or glioblastoma, undergoing nonglioma brain surgery, or in good health (not recorded which). The chain is made from TRBV3-1 and TRBJ1-2; the D gene identity is not certain. The CDR3 amino acid sequence is: CASSRGRTYGYTF. At the DNA level, the sequence is TGTGCCAGCAGCCGCGGACGGACCTATGGCTACACCTTC. With all but the CDR3 taken from the reference TRBV3-1 and TRBJ1-2 genes, the full variable domain is: DTAVSQTPKYLVTQMGNDKSIKCEQNLGHDTMYWYKQDSKKFLKIMFSYNNKELIINETVPNRFSPKSPDKAHLNLHINSLELGDSAVYFCASSRGRTYGYTFGSGTRLTVV.